The 18 T cell receptor beta chains reported below all come from one sample, sequenced in a study of T cell clones after liver transplantation. Assay: immunoSEQ multiplex PCR; the TCRdb copy retains only in-frame clones and omits some. The top ten clones hold less than 3% of a sample with around 97,000 clones, 84% of them seen once. The source material was CD4+ T cells from blood, sampled around 44 months after liver transplant. The source of these receptors is a human patient who received a liver transplant. A share of the T cells may be of graft donor origin.

V is TRBV9 and J is TRBJ1-6, with unresolved D. CDR3 length: 15 residues. The V end lost 3 bases, the J end lost 7 bases, and 14 bases lay between the germline ends. CDR1 SGDLS and CDR2 YYNGEE come from the germline V gene. The CDR3 DNA reads as TGTGCCAGCAGCGGGAGAGGAGGGAGAAATTCACCCCTCCACTTT. It is translated as CASSGRGGRNSPLHF.

CDR3 in DNA: TGTGCCAGCAGCTTAGAGGGGGCAACTAATGAAAAACTGTTTTTT. Amino acid sequence: CASSLEGATNEKLFF. J is TRBJ1-4 and V is TRBV7-2, with D possibly TRBD1 on 6 matching bases. Per the germline V gene, CDR1 is SGHTA and CDR2 is FQGNSA. The CDR3 has 15 residues. Between the trimmed V and J ends, which lost 1 base and 0 bases, there was a span of 6 bases.

V and J are TRBV25-1 and TRBJ2-7; no clear D gene. This CDR3 spans 13 amino acids. The germline V and J ends were trimmed by 7 bases and 3 bases, with 13 bases remaining between them. Per germline, CDR1 MGHDK and CDR2 SYGVNS. For the CDR3, the DNA is TGTGCCAGCAAATTTCGGTTGATCTACGAGCAGTACTTC. Protein: CASKFRLIYEQYF.

The chain links TRBV5-4 to TRBJ2-7, with a tentative D call TRBD2 (7 bases). The germline V gene encodes CDR1 SGHNT and CDR2 YYREEE (reference sequence). The germline V and J ends were trimmed by 4 bases and 5 bases, with 19 bases remaining between them. This CDR3 has 15 residues. Written as DNA, the CDR3 is TGTGCCAGCAGCCGGAGGAGCGGGACACAACACGAGCAGTACTTC. Translating it yields CASSRRSGTQHEQYF.

The gene calls are TRBV5-3 and TRBJ2-7; 10 bases fit TRBD1. TRBV5-3 is labeled an ORF, and its function is uncertain. The ends lost 3 bases at V and 3 bases at J; junction bases unmatched: 6. There are 15 residues in the CDR3. This CDR3 reads CARSCSRDRGYEQYF. CDR3 coding DNA: TGTGCCAGAAGCTGTTCCCGGGACAGGGGCTACGAGCAGTACTTC.

The chain combines TRBV5-1 with TRBJ1-4; TRBD1 matches at 7 bases. Germline loops: CDR1 SGHRS, CDR2 YFSETQ. The CDR3 contains 17 residues. The V segment lost 4 bases and the J segment 0 bases; nucleotides outside the gene matches: 9. CDR3 nucleotides: TGCGCCAGCAGCAGCGGACAGGCTACTGCAACTAATGAAAAACTGTTTTTT. Translating gives CASSSGQATATNEKLFF.

V and J are TRBV7-9 and TRBJ2-3; the D gene could be TRBD1 or TRBD2 (5 bases each). Germline V lookup: CDR1 SEHNR, CDR2 FQNEAQ (reference sequence). The ends were cut back, 4 bases at V and 2 bases at J, with 16 bases in the middle. This CDR3 region has 16 residues. The CDR3, as DNA: TGTGCCAGCAGCTGGACACTAGGGTTGGACACAGATACGCAGTATTTT. It codes for CASSWTLGLDTDTQYF.

As for this clone: At one boundary the junction diverges from the germline segment, which might be a read error. The CDR3 DNA is TGCAGTGCTTCTGGGACCAAATTCAACTTATTC. Translation: CSASGTKFNLF. V usage is TRBV20-1 and J usage is TRBJ2-7; possibly TRBD1 or TRBD2 for D (5 bases each). CDR1 and CDR2 from the germline V gene are DFQATT and SNEGSKA (reference sequence). The CDR3 is 11 amino acids.

The V and J genes are TRBV5-6 and TRBJ2-7, with 10 bases fitting TRBD1. In germline, CDR1 is SGHDT, CDR2 YYEEEE. CDR3 length: 16 amino acids. Trimming at V came to 3 bases and at J to 6 bases, leaving 12 bases not matched to a gene. The CDR3 region has the DNA TGTGCCAGCAGCTGGGGTGGGGGACAGGGGTCTCGCGAGCAGTACTTC. It encodes CASSWGGGQGSREQYF.

The V and J genes are TRBV2 and TRBJ2-5; weak D call: TRBD2 (6 bases). V lost 6 bases and J 4 bases, leaving 18 bases between the germline ends. Germline values: CDR1 SNHLY, CDR2 FYNNEI. This CDR3 contains 15 residues. The CDR3 DNA reads TGTGCCAGCAGCGTGACTAGTAAGCGACCAGAGACCCAGTACTTC. It encodes CASSVTSKRPETQYF.

The V gene is TRBV9, the J gene TRBJ2-1; 7 bases agree with TRBD1. CDR3 length equals 16 residues. Per germline, CDR1 SGDLS and CDR2 YYNGEE. The V segment lost 6 bases and the J segment 7 bases; nucleotides outside the gene matches: 16. This CDR3 is CASNAHRQGWKNEQFF. The CDR3 bases are TGTGCCAGCAACGCCCACAGACAGGGTTGGAAGAATGAGCAGTTCTTC.

The chain uses TRBV7-8 and TRBJ2-3; D unresolved. Germline V gene lookup returns CDR1 SGHVS and CDR2 FQNEAQ. CDR3 length: 12 amino acids. Trimming shortened V by 4 bases and J by 4 bases, and 6 bases separated the two germline ends. This CDR3 is CASSSYSDTQYF. The CDR3 DNA reads TGTGCCAGCAGCTCGTATTCAGATACGCAGTATTTT.

This chain links TRBV5-4 with TRBJ2-7; TRBD1 matches 7 bases. The CDR3 is 14 residues long. Trimming removed 3 bases from V and 3 bases from J; junction bases left unmatched: 6. The germline gives CDR1 SGHNT, CDR2 YYREEE (reference sequence). In DNA, the CDR3 is TGTGCCAGCAGCTCGCCGGGACAGAACTACGAGCAGTACTTC. Translating gives CASSSPGQNYEQYF.

The rearrangement links TRBV11-2 to TRBJ2-7; the match to TRBD2 covers 14 bases. This CDR3 is 17 amino acids long. With V trimmed by 4 bases and J by 0 bases, 5 bases remained unmatched. In germline, CDR1 is SGHAT, CDR2 FQNNGV. The CDR3 here is CASSSGLAGALSYEQYF. The DNA of the CDR3 is TGTGCCAGCAGCTCGGGACTAGCGGGGGCCCTCTCCTACGAGCAGTACTTC.

The chain uses TRBV7-9 and TRBJ1-4; tentatively, D is TRBD1 (6 bases). The germline V gene encodes CDR1 SEHNR and CDR2 FQNEAQ (reference sequence). This CDR3 has 15 amino acids. The V gene lost 5 bases and the J gene lost 5 bases, with 15 bases spanning the gap. CDR3 in amino acids: CASSRTGGLNEKLFF. The CDR3 DNA reads TGTGCCAGCAGCCGCACGGGGGGGCTAAATGAAAAACTGTTTTTT.

This clone has only one observation. The rearrangement joins TRBV7-9 to TRBJ1-5; D gene unclear. Germline V lookup: CDR1 SEHNR, CDR2 FQNEAQ (reference sequence). This CDR3 spans 13 amino acids. Trimming cost V 5 bases and J 2 bases, with 7 bases left between them. DNA for the CDR3: TGTGCCAGCAGCGGGCAGGGCAATCAGCCCCAGCATTTT. Its protein is CASSGQGNQPQHF.

The rearrangement joins TRBV6-6 to TRBJ1-6; no definite D call. Germline V gene data show CDR1 as MNHNY and CDR2 as SVGAGI (reference sequence). There are 12 residues in the CDR3. V gave up 6 bases and J gave up 7 bases, with 7 bases separating them. The CDR3, as DNA: TGTGCCAGCAGCCCCACGAATTCACCCCTCCACTTT. Translating gives CASSPTNSPLHF.

V is TRBV5-1 and J is TRBJ2-3; a weak D match, TRBD2 (6 bases). Germline lookup yields CDR1 SGHRS and CDR2 YFSETQ. The CDR3 covers 16 residues. V gave up 0 bases and J gave up 2 bases, with 13 bases separating them. CDR3 region: CASSLDSGPSTDTQYF. In DNA form, the CDR3 reads TGCGCCAGCAGCTTGGACAGCGGGCCCTCCACAGATACGCAGTATTTT.